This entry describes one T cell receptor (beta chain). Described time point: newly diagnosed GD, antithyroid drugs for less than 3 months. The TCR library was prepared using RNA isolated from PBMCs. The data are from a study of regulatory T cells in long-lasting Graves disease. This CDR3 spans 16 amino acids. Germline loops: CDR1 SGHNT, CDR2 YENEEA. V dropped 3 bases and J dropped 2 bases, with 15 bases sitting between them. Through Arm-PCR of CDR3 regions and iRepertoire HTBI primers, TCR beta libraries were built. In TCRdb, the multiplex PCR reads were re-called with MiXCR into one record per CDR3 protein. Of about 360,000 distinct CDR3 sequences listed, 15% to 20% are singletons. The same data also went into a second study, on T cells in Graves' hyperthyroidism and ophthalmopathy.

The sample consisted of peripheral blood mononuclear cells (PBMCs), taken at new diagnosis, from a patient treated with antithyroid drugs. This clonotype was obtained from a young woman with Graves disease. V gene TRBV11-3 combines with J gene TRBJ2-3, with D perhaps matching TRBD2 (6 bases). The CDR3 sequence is CASSFGGSGHTDTQYF. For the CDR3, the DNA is TGTGCCAGCAGCTTTGGGGGGAGCGGACACACAGATACGCAGTATTTT. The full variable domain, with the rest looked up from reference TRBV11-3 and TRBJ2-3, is EAGVVQSPRYKIIEKKQPVAFWCNPISGHNTLYWYLQNLGQGPELLIRYENEEAVDDSQLPKDRFSAERLKGVDSTLKIQPAELGDSAVYLCASSFGGSGHTDTQYFGPGTRLTVL.